This T cell receptor (beta chain) stems from a study of T cell responses to AZD1222 COVID-19 vaccine. This table comes from immunoSEQ multiplex PCR, and its TCRdb copy is limited to in-frame clones, with some not included. The repertoire consists of about 140,000 clones, with approximately 80% occurring once and the leading ten covering 4.1%. The sequence was obtained from an adult in good health. Source: peripheral blood, taken on day 0 of AZD1222 vaccination.

DNA for the CDR3: TGTGCCAGCAGTTCCCGACGGATTTGGGACAGGGTGGACTATGGCTACACCTTC. Protein sequence: CASSSRRIWDRVDYGYTF. The chain couples TRBV28 to TRBJ1-2; 9 nucleotides agree with TRBD1. The CDR3 sequence is 18 residues long. Germline V CDR1 and CDR2: MDHEN, SYDVKM. V lost 4 bases and J lost 3; bases outside the gene matches: 15.